This T cell receptor beta chain was identified in a study of cytotoxic CD8 clonotypes in ibrutinib-treated CLL. Across the study: The study included 11 relapsed/refractory and 15 treatment-naive patients; about 17 had IGHV unmutated disease. Recorded responses included around 25 partial and 2 complete; following median approximately 68 months, approximately 15 stayed remitted and 12 progressed.

Remarks on this clone: The antigen remains undetermined.

Broader study findings: Age-matched healthy donor levels were exceeded by baseline clonality, which tracked circulating CD8+ T-cell counts.

Genomic DNA for TCR beta libraries, approximately 2.1 micrograms, came from cryopreserved PBMCs. There are 16 residues in the CDR3. Germline loops: CDR1 SGDLS, CDR2 YYNGEE. V was shortened by 4 bases and J by 4 bases, with 19 bases between the two germline ends. Data came from immunoSEQ multiplex PCR; TCRdb stores just in-frame clones and leaves some out. The sample yields roughly 45,000 clones, just over 65% seen once. This chain links TRBV9 with TRBJ2-3; D gene unclear. This clonotype originated in a human donor with chronic lymphocytic leukemia. The specimen comprised PBMCs, sampled after 24 months of ibrutinib treatment. DNA for the CDR3: TGTGCCAGCAGCCTAGGACGGACGGTGATCTCAGATACGCAGTATTTT. Protein sequence: CASSLGRTVISDTQYF.